The T cell receptor (beta chain) described here comes from a study of CD8 T cells in Susac syndrome. This clonotype was seen just once. Random hexamers were used to reverse transcribe the RNA input (about 0.45 to 1 ug). One entry per CDR3 protein, called by TCRdb with MiXCR from the immunoSEQ multiplex PCR reads. The table lists 150,000 to 160,000 distinct CDR3 sequences, roughly 95% of them singletons. Germline CDR1 and CDR2: SGHDN and FVKESK. With 4 bases removed from V and 4 bases from J, the gap between germline ends came to 13 bases. CDR3 length: 14 residues. Material: CD4+ T cells from PBMCs. The sequence derives from a human donor with Susac syndrome. This chain uses TRBV14 with TRBJ1-1; D not resolved. The CDR3 region is CASSRKTGGTEAFF. CDR3 nucleotides: TGTGCCAGCAGCCGGAAGACGGGTGGCACTGAAGCTTTCTTT.